The 17 T cell receptor beta chains below were found in one sample sequenced in a study of cytotoxic CD8 clonotypes in ibrutinib-treated CLL. TCRdb keeps only in-frame clones here, not all; method: immunoSEQ multiplex PCR. The sample lists some 93,000 clones, 70% to 80% seen once, with about 30% in the top ten. This sample comprised PBMCs, obtained after 12 months of ibrutinib treatment. The receptors come from a human donor with chronic lymphocytic leukemia.

J is TRBJ1-2 and V is TRBV28; possible D gene TRBD1, 5 bases. The CDR3 has 13 amino acids. Germline CDR1 reads MDHEN; CDR2 reads SYDVKM. The V gene lost 6 bases and the J gene lost 4 bases, with 12 bases spanning the gap. CDR3 sequence (DNA): TGTGCCAGCAGCTTACAGGACCTCTATGGCTACACCTTC. It specifies CASSLQDLYGYTF.

The genes are TRBV14 and TRBJ1-4; 11 positions agree with TRBD1. The CDR3 extends over 15 amino acids. Unmatched junction bases numbered 6, after V lost 4 bases and J lost 8 bases. Germline V gene data show CDR1 as SGHDN and CDR2 as FVKESK. The CDR3 reads CASSPRTGGREKLFF. The CDR3, as DNA: TGTGCCAGCAGCCCTCGGACAGGGGGCAGGGAAAAACTGTTTTTT.

DNA for the CDR3: TGCGCCAGCACTGACACAGATACGCAGTATTTT. Protein: CASTDTDTQYF. V is TRBV5-1 and J is TRBJ2-3, with D unclear. CDR3 length: 11 residues. Trimming cost V 6 bases and J 2 bases, with 4 bases left between them. Germline values: CDR1 SGHRS, CDR2 YFSETQ.

The V call is TRBV7-9, the J call TRBJ1-1; 7 bases fit TRBD1. Germline assignment: CDR1 SEHNR and CDR2 FQNEAQ (reference sequence). J was trimmed by 1 base and V by 5 bases; bases with no gene match: 4. CDR3 length: 14 amino acids. CDR3 sequence: CASSPRGENTEAFF. CDR3 sequence (DNA): TGTGCCAGCAGCCCCAGGGGGGAGAACACTGAAGCTTTCTTT.

The rearrangement uses TRBV11-1 and TRBJ1-4; D remains unclear. Germline loops: CDR1 SGHAT, CDR2 FQDESV (reference sequence). This CDR3 is built from 15 residues. Trimming cost V 4 bases and J 7 bases, with 16 bases left between them. This CDR3 reads CASSSGPGRTEKLFF. The CDR3 DNA follows: TGTGCCAGCAGCTCCGGACCGGGCAGGACTGAAAAACTGTTTTTT. The variable domain in full, completed from reference TRBV11-1 and TRBJ1-4, reads EAEVAQSPRYKITEKSQAVAFWCDPISGHATLYWYRQILGQGPELLVQFQDESVVDDSQLPKDRFSAERLKGVDSTLKIQPAELGDSAMYLCASSSGPGRTEKLFFGSGTQLSVL.

The chain recombines TRBV19 with TRBJ1-1; 7 bases align to TRBD1. V shed 4 bases and J 3 bases; nucleotides not matched to a gene: 5. Germline CDR1 reads LNHDA; CDR2 reads SQIVND (reference sequence). This CDR3 is 14 amino acids long. CDR3 region: CASSRRDRDTEAFF. CDR3 DNA: TGTGCCAGTAGTAGGAGGGACAGAGACACTGAAGCTTTCTTT.

This chain connects TRBV29-1 to TRBJ2-5; no clear D. CDR1 SQVTM and CDR2 ANQGSEA come from the germline V gene. The CDR3 runs 11 residues. V gave up 7 bases and J gave up 5 bases, with 11 bases separating them. The CDR3 DNA is TGCAGCGACCACAGAGAGGAGACCCAGTACTTC. It codes for CSDHREETQYF.

The chain uses TRBV7-9 and TRBJ2-7; 10 bases agree with TRBD1. CDR3 length: 14 amino acids. The germline V gene encodes CDR1 SEHNR and CDR2 FQNEAQ (reference sequence). With V trimmed by 6 bases and J by 6 bases, 8 bases remained unmatched. The CDR3 here is CASSHPTGGGEQYF. Here the CDR3 DNA reads TGTGCCAGCAGTCATCCGACAGGGGGCGGCGAGCAGTACTTC. Drawing the rest from reference TRBV7-9 and TRBJ2-7, the complete variable domain is DTGVSQNPRHKITKRGQNVTFRCDPISEHNRLYWYRQTLGQGPEFLTYFQNEAQLEKSRLLSDRFSAERPKGSFSTLEIQRTEQGDSAMYLCASSHPTGGGEQYFGPGTRLTVT.

The rearrangement joins TRBV5-1 to TRBJ1-2, with D hard to call. Trimming took 5 bases from V and 4 from J, leaving 9 bases between them. Germline V gene lookup returns CDR1 SGHRS and CDR2 YFSETQ. CDR3 length: 12 amino acids. DNA of the CDR3: TGCGCCAGCAGGCTAGAGAGCTATGGCTACACCTTC. Translated: CASRLESYGYTF.

This clone has just a few counts. This sequence joins TRBV6-5 and TRBJ2-7, with a weak D call TRBD1 (6 bases). Germline V gene sequence: CDR1 MNHEY, CDR2 SVGAGI. V was cut by 4 bases and J by 2 bases, with 15 bases left in between. The CDR3 contains 15 residues. CDR3 DNA: TGTGCCAGCAGTTCCGGGACAAAACATACCTACGAGCAGTACTTC. The encoded protein is CASSSGTKHTYEQYF.

This chain connects TRBV21-1 to TRBJ2-7; the D call in the table, TRBD1, was not verified against the DNA. TRBV21-1 counts as a pseudogene. There are 13 residues in the CDR3. The CDR3 DNA is TGTGCCAGCAGCGGACAGGGGCGCGACGAGCAGTACTTC. As protein: CASSGQGRDEQYF.

This chain uses TRBV6-1 with TRBJ1-1; D perhaps matches TRBD1 (6 bases). This CDR3 contains 13 residues. The germline gives CDR1 MNHNS, CDR2 SASEGT. V gave up 6 bases and J gave up 4 bases, with 12 bases separating them. The CDR3 DNA follows: TGTGCCAGCAGAAAACAGGGTTCCACTGAAGCTTTCTTT. It translates to CASRKQGSTEAFF.

This rearrangement joins TRBV11-3 to TRBJ2-2; 9 nucleotides line up with TRBD1. CDR3 length equals 15 residues. After removal of 6 bases from V and 5 bases from J, the junction contained 7 bases not matched to a gene. Germline-derived CDR1 and CDR2 are SGHNT and YENEEA. For the CDR3, the DNA is TGTGCCAGCAGTCCGGGACAGGGTTGGACCGGGGAGCTGTTTTTT. It specifies CASSPGQGWTGELFF. The full variable domain, in which reference TRBV11-3 and TRBJ2-2 provide the parts outside the CDR3, is EAGVVQSPRYKIIEKKQPVAFWCNPISGHNTLYWYLQNLGQGPELLIRYENEEAVDDSQLPKDRFSAERLKGVDSTLKIQPAELGDSAVYLCASSPGQGWTGELFFGEGSRLTVL.

The J gene is TRBJ2-7, the V gene TRBV6-5; 9 bases are a match to TRBD1. In germline, CDR1 is MNHEY, CDR2 SVGAGI. This CDR3 comprises 16 residues. The V and J ends lost 2 bases and 2 bases, in that order; junction bases with no gene match: 7. The CDR3 loop reads CASSYVQGAKAYEQYF. The CDR3 DNA reads as TGTGCCAGCAGTTACGTACAGGGGGCAAAAGCCTACGAGCAGTACTTC.

J is TRBJ2-7 and V is TRBV25-1; 7 nucleotides match TRBD2. Germline V gene sequence: CDR1 MGHDK, CDR2 SYGVNS. With 7 bases clipped from V and 0 bases from J, the junction kept 12 bases outside the gene matches. This CDR3 has 16 residues. The CDR3 loop is CASKAGDLRSSYEQYF. Written as DNA, the CDR3 is TGTGCCAGCAAGGCGGGGGACCTCAGGAGCTCCTACGAGCAGTACTTC.

J is TRBJ2-7 and V is TRBV5-5; D uncertain. Germline V lookup: CDR1 SGHKS, CDR2 YYEKEE (reference sequence). The CDR3 runs to 15 residues. V lost 0 bases and J 7 bases, leaving 17 bases between the germline ends. CDR3 DNA: TGTGCCAGCAGCTTGGCCGGAGTAGGCCCGTGGGAGCAGTACTTC. This gives the protein CASSLAGVGPWEQYF.

The chain uses TRBV5-1 and TRBJ2-5, with D possibly being TRBD1 (6 bases). Germline V gene data show CDR1 as SGHRS and CDR2 as YFSETQ. This CDR3 comprises 12 residues. Trimming removed 1 base at V and 5 bases at J, with 6 bases between. DNA of the CDR3: TGCGCCAGCAGCTTGCAGGGGGAGACCCAGTACTTC. As protein: CASSLQGETQYF. Full variable domain (rest looked up from reference TRBV5-1 and TRBJ2-5): KAGVTQTPRYLIKTRGQQVTLSCSPISGHRSVSWYQQTPGQGLQFLFEYFSETQRNKGNFPGRFSGRQFSNSRSEMNVSTLELGDSALYLCASSLQGETQYFGPGTRLLVL.